The rows below give T cell receptor beta chains drawn from one sample of a study of shared clonotypes between healthy human individuals. Data came from immunoSEQ multiplex PCR; TCRdb stores just in-frame clones and leaves some out. The table shows hundreds of thousands of clones, with around 92% occurring only once. Sequences were obtained from naive CD8+ T cells sorted from blood. These receptors all stem from a man aged 30 to 45 in good health. CDR3s include the opening cysteine and the closing phenylalanine or tryptophan. The order of the fields is J gene, clone size, D gene, V gene, CDR3 DNA, CDR3 protein. D genes are given only for firm matches. The size of a clone is reported for some rows only, either as once, few or many, or as a class for expanded clones.

J gene: TRBJ1-4
clone size: NA
D gene: TRBD1
V gene: TRBV27
CDR3 DNA: TGTGCCAGCAGTCCCTTCACATATGACAGGGGTATTAATGAAAAACTGTTTTTT
CDR3 protein: CASSPFTYDRGINEKLFF

J gene: TRBJ2-7
clone size: NA
D gene: NA
V gene: TRBV4-3
CDR3 DNA: TGCGCCAGCAGCCACAAGAAGGGGGTCTTTTCCTACGAGCAGTACTTC
CDR3 protein: CASSHKKGVFSYEQYF

J gene: TRBJ2-4
clone size: NA
D gene: NA
V gene: TRBV6-5
CDR3 DNA: TGTGCCAGCAGTTGGGCCCGGACGGGCAAAAACATTCAGTACTTC
CDR3 protein: CASSWARTGKNIQYF

J gene: TRBJ1-1
clone size: NA
D gene: NA
V gene: TRBV12-2
CDR3 DNA: TGTGCAAGTCGCCCCGGGAGGGTGAGGTTTTTGGACACTGAAGCTTTCTTT
CDR3 protein: CASRPGRVRFLDTEAFF

J gene: TRBJ1-5
clone size: NA
D gene: NA
V gene: TRBV7-8
CDR3 DNA: TGTGCCAGCAGCTACAGAGCTTGGGCGGTTAATCAGCCCCAGCATTTT
CDR3 protein: CASSYRAWAVNQPQHF

J gene: TRBJ2-2
clone size: NA
D gene: NA
V gene: TRBV29-1
CDR3 DNA: TGCAGCGGGCTGGGACAGAACACCGGGGAGCTGTTTTTT
CDR3 protein: CSGLGQNTGELFF

J gene: TRBJ2-3
clone size: few
D gene: NA
V gene: TRBV12-1
CDR3 DNA: TGTGCCAGCAGCTTATCCGGGACATACACCCACACAGATACGCAGTATTTT
CDR3 protein: CASSLSGTYTHTDTQYF

J gene: TRBJ2-2
clone size: NA
D gene: NA
V gene: TRBV29-1
CDR3 DNA: TGCAGCGTTGAACAGGTTGACACCGGGGAGCTGTTTTTT
CDR3 protein: CSVEQVDTGELFF

J gene: TRBJ2-7
clone size: NA
D gene: NA
V gene: TRBV5-1
CDR3 DNA: TGCGCCAGCAGCTGGGGCCACGAGCAGTACTTC
CDR3 protein: CASSWGHEQYF

J gene: TRBJ2-1
clone size: NA
D gene: TRBD2
V gene: TRBV10-2
CDR3 DNA: TGCGCCAGCAGTGATGCGGGAGGTGGTGAGCAGTTCTTC
CDR3 protein: CASSDAGGGEQFF

J gene: TRBJ1-4
clone size: NA
D gene: TRBD1
V gene: TRBV29-1
CDR3 DNA: TGCAGCGTTCTACAGGGGGCTCATACAACTAATGAAAAACTGTTTTTT
CDR3 protein: CSVLQGAHTTNEKLFF

J gene: TRBJ1-1
clone size: NA
D gene: NA
V gene: TRBV19
CDR3 DNA: TGTGCCAGTAGTCTGGGGGCTAACACTGAAGCTTTCTTT
CDR3 protein: CASSLGANTEAFF

J gene: TRBJ2-3
clone size: NA
D gene: NA
V gene: TRBV2
CDR3 DNA: TGTGCCAGCCCGAGGCAGGGCCGTAGCACAGATACGCAGTATTTT
CDR3 protein: CASPRQGRSTDTQYF

J gene: TRBJ2-7
clone size: NA
D gene: NA
V gene: TRBV7-2
CDR3 DNA: TGTGCCAGCAGCTTAGCGCACCGGGGTGTTTTTCGTTACGAGCAGTACTTC
CDR3 protein: CASSLAHRGVFRYEQYF

J gene: TRBJ2-7
clone size: NA
D gene: TRBD1
V gene: TRBV28
CDR3 DNA: TGTGCCAGTAACCCCAGGACAGGGGGCATGGCGAGGTACGAGCAGTACTTC
CDR3 protein: CASNPRTGGMARYEQYF

J gene: TRBJ2-1
clone size: NA
D gene: NA
V gene: TRBV19
CDR3 DNA: TGTGCCAGTAGCCCCATGGGGGGCTCCTACAATGAGCAGTTCTTC
CDR3 protein: CASSPMGGSYNEQFF

J gene: TRBJ2-1
clone size: NA
D gene: TRBD1
V gene: TRBV7-9
CDR3 DNA: TGTGCCAGCAGCTACTTTCAGGGGGCTGAAAATGAGCAGTTCTTC
CDR3 protein: CASSYFQGAENEQFF

J gene: TRBJ2-7
clone size: NA
D gene: TRBD1
V gene: TRBV6-6
CDR3 DNA: TGTGCCAGCAGTGGTCTAGGGGGCCACTACGAGCAGTACTTC
CDR3 protein: CASSGLGGHYEQYF

J gene: TRBJ2-7
clone size: NA
D gene: NA
V gene: TRBV11-1
CDR3 DNA: TGTGCCAGCAGCCCGCCTTCGGGGGAGCAGTACTTC
CDR3 protein: CASSPPSGEQYF

J gene: TRBJ2-7
clone size: NA
D gene: NA
V gene: TRBV19
CDR3 DNA: TGTGCCAGTAGTATAGCCTGGGACTCCGGCTACGAGCAGTACTTC
CDR3 protein: CASSIAWDSGYEQYF

J gene: TRBJ2-7
clone size: NA
D gene: NA
V gene: TRBV7-9
CDR3 DNA: TGTGCCAGCAGCTTAGGGACAGACTCCTACGAGCAGTACTTC
CDR3 protein: CASSLGTDSYEQYF

J gene: TRBJ2-1
clone size: NA
D gene: NA
V gene: TRBV7-9
CDR3 DNA: TGTGCCAGCAGCTCGGGACCGACCATAACATTCGAGCAGTTCTTC
CDR3 protein: CASSSGPTITFEQFF

J gene: TRBJ1-5
clone size: NA
D gene: NA
V gene: TRBV6-5
CDR3 DNA: TGTGCCAGCAGTTACATGGCAGGGTTCAATCAGCCCCAGCATTTT
CDR3 protein: CASSYMAGFNQPQHF

J gene: TRBJ1-1
clone size: NA
D gene: NA
V gene: TRBV10-2
CDR3 DNA: TGCGCCAGCAGTTACTCTTTGAACACTGAAGCTTTCTTT
CDR3 protein: CASSYSLNTEAFF

J gene: TRBJ1-1
clone size: NA
D gene: TRBD1
V gene: TRBV14
CDR3 DNA: TGTGCCAGCAGCCCCTGGGACAGGAGATTCTTTTTGAACACTGAAGCTTTCTTT
CDR3 protein: CASSPWDRRFFLNTEAFF

J gene: TRBJ2-7
clone size: NA
D gene: TRBD2
V gene: TRBV5-5
CDR3 DNA: TGTGCCAGCAGCAGCCCGGGACTAGCGGCTTACGAGCAGTACTTC
CDR3 protein: CASSSPGLAAYEQYF

J gene: TRBJ2-7
clone size: NA
D gene: NA
V gene: TRBV27
CDR3 DNA: TGTGCCAGCAGTTTATACGACGGAGGCTTTTACGAGCAGTACTTC
CDR3 protein: CASSLYDGGFYEQYF

J gene: TRBJ1-1
clone size: NA
D gene: NA
V gene: TRBV5-4
CDR3 DNA: TGTGCCAGCAGCCGGGACCCCGGGGACACTGAAGCTTTCTTT
CDR3 protein: CASSRDPGDTEAFF

J gene: TRBJ2-1
clone size: NA
D gene: NA
V gene: TRBV7-9
CDR3 DNA: TGTGCCAGCAGCTTAGCGGGAGCTAGGGAGTTCTTC
CDR3 protein: CASSLAGAREFF

J gene: TRBJ1-5
clone size: NA
D gene: NA
V gene: TRBV27
CDR3 DNA: TGTGCCAGCAGTCTGGGGGGCTATAGCAATCAGCCCCAGCATTTT
CDR3 protein: CASSLGGYSNQPQHF

J gene: TRBJ1-2
clone size: once
D gene: TRBD1
V gene: TRBV18
CDR3 DNA: TGTGCCAGCTCTCAAGGGACAGATAACTATGGCTACACCTTC
CDR3 protein: CASSQGTDNYGYTF

J gene: TRBJ2-1
clone size: NA
D gene: NA
V gene: TRBV7-8
CDR3 DNA: TGTGCCAGCAGCTTAGGCAGGGGCGATGAGCAGTTCTTC
CDR3 protein: CASSLGRGDEQFF

J gene: TRBJ2-1
clone size: NA
D gene: TRBD2
V gene: TRBV19
CDR3 DNA: TGTGCCAGTAGTATAAGAGCGGGAGTCTACAATGAGCAGTTCTTC
CDR3 protein: CASSIRAGVYNEQFF

J gene: TRBJ2-7
clone size: NA
D gene: TRBD2
V gene: TRBV27
CDR3 DNA: TGTGCCAGTTCGTTAGCGGGAGGGTACGAGCAGTACTTC
CDR3 protein: CASSLAGGYEQYF

J gene: TRBJ2-7
clone size: NA
D gene: TRBD1
V gene: TRBV7-6
CDR3 DNA: TGTGCCAGCAGCTTAGCATCACAGGGGGCGCTCTCCTACGAGCAGTACTTC
CDR3 protein: CASSLASQGALSYEQYF

J gene: TRBJ1-2
clone size: NA
D gene: TRBD1
V gene: TRBV15
CDR3 DNA: TGTGCCACCAGCATAACAGGGGATTGGTACTATGGCTACACCTTC
CDR3 protein: CATSITGDWYYGYTF

J gene: TRBJ2-6
clone size: NA
D gene: NA
V gene: TRBV30
CDR3 DNA: TGTGCCTGGAGTGCAGGGGCTGGGGCCAACGTCCTGACTTTC
CDR3 protein: CAWSAGAGANVLTF

J gene: TRBJ2-2
clone size: NA
D gene: TRBD1
V gene: TRBV6-1
CDR3 DNA: TGTGCCAGCGGGACAGAGAACACCGGGGAGCTGTTTTTT
CDR3 protein: CASGTENTGELFF

J gene: TRBJ2-2
clone size: NA
D gene: TRBD1
V gene: TRBV2
CDR3 DNA: TGTGCGAGTGACAGGGCCACCGGGGAGCTGTTTTTT
CDR3 protein: CASDRATGELFF

J gene: TRBJ2-3
clone size: NA
D gene: TRBD2
V gene: TRBV27
CDR3 DNA: TGTGCCAGCAGTGAAGGACTAGCGGGAGTCGTAGATACGCAGTATTTT
CDR3 protein: CASSEGLAGVVDTQYF

J gene: TRBJ2-1
clone size: NA
D gene: NA
V gene: TRBV9
CDR3 DNA: TGTGCCAGCAGCCCAACCAGGTTTCCCTCCTACAATGAGCAGTTCTTC
CDR3 protein: CASSPTRFPSYNEQFF

J gene: TRBJ2-1
clone size: NA
D gene: NA
V gene: TRBV6-6
CDR3 DNA: TGTGCCAGCAGTTACTCCCATCATCTCTCCTACAATGAGCAGTTCTTC
CDR3 protein: CASSYSHHLSYNEQFF

J gene: TRBJ2-1
clone size: few
D gene: NA
V gene: TRBV7-3
CDR3 DNA: TGTGCCAGCAGCTTACTAGGGGGAAACAATGAGCAGTTCTTC
CDR3 protein: CASSLLGGNNEQFF

J gene: TRBJ2-1
clone size: NA
D gene: NA
V gene: TRBV29-1
CDR3 DNA: TGCAGCGTTGTGACCGGGAGCCGTTACAATGAGCAGTTCTTC
CDR3 protein: CSVVTGSRYNEQFF

J gene: TRBJ2-7
clone size: NA
D gene: NA
V gene: TRBV7-2
CDR3 DNA: TGTGCCAGCAGCTTAGGAAGGGGCGTGTACGAGCAGTACTTC
CDR3 protein: CASSLGRGVYEQYF

J gene: TRBJ2-3
clone size: NA
D gene: NA
V gene: TRBV19
CDR3 DNA: TGTGCCAGTACCCCAAGCGGTCGCACAGATACGCAGTATTTT
CDR3 protein: CASTPSGRTDTQYF

J gene: TRBJ2-1
clone size: NA
D gene: NA
V gene: TRBV5-1
CDR3 DNA: TGCGCCAGCAGCTCCCGGGACTCCTCCTACAATGAGCAGTTCTTC
CDR3 protein: CASSSRDSSYNEQFF

J gene: TRBJ2-7
clone size: NA
D gene: NA
V gene: TRBV15
CDR3 DNA: TGTGCCACCAGCAGTCAAACCCTGGGGCAGTACTTC
CDR3 protein: CATSSQTLGQYF